These 16 T cell receptor beta chains were sequenced from one sample in a study of Graves' ophthalmopathy and Graves' hyperthyroidism. RNA transcripts provided the template for amplifying TCR beta CDR3 regions. HTBI primers served in a first-round RT-PCR, which a second-round multiplex PCR followed. One entry per CDR3 protein, called by TCRdb with MiXCR from the multiplex PCR reads. The profile shows about 620,000 distinct CDR3 sequences, 20% to 25% of them singletons. Specimen: peripheral blood. The receptor source for this set is a young woman with stable Graves' hyperthyroidism. Some clones in this sample may be carry-over from other donors' samples.

There are many counts of this clonotype. The chain has TRBV10-3 and TRBJ1-2; D remains ambiguous. From germline, CDR1 is ENHRY and CDR2 SYGVKD. The CDR3 is 13 amino acids. Between the trimmed V and J ends, which lost 6 bases and 1 base, there was a span of 9 bases. CDR3 residues: CAISQDGNYGYTF. The CDR3 DNA is TGTGCCATCAGCCAGGACGGTAACTATGGCTACACCTTC.

There are a few counts of this clonotype. This chain connects TRBV29-1 to TRBJ2-5; D may match TRBD1 or TRBD2 (6 bases each). This CDR3 comprises 11 residues. V lost 2 bases to trimming and J lost 9 bases, with 10 bases between them. Germline V lookup: CDR1 SQVTM, CDR2 ANQGSEA. The CDR3 sequence: CSVERGEAQYF. The CDR3 nucleotides read TGCAGCGTTGAAAGGGGGGAGGCCCAGTACTTC.

The sample holds many counts of this clonotype. The V and J genes are TRBV29-1 and TRBJ2-5, with D tentatively TRBD2 (6 bases). Germline V gene lookup returns CDR1 SQVTM and CDR2 ANQGSEA. CDR3 size: 17 residues. V shed 1 base and J shed 5 bases, with 23 bases lying between them. This CDR3 reads CSVEVRSPKGGTETQYF. The CDR3 bases are TGCAGCGTTGAAGTTCGGTCCCCGAAAGGAGGGACGGAGACCCAGTACTTC.

Ten or more counts support this clonotype. The genes are TRBV6-1 and TRBJ2-5; no definite D call. Trimming pared 8 bases from V and 3 bases from J, leaving 13 bases between. The CDR3 extends over 13 amino acids. Germline V gene sequence: CDR1 MNHNS, CDR2 SASEGT. DNA of the CDR3: TGTGCCAGCCAGTCTAATGCAAAAGAGACCCAGTACTTC. The encoded protein is CASQSNAKETQYF.

This clonotype was recorded at least ten times. The chain couples TRBV29-1 to TRBJ2-5; D unclear. The germline V gene encodes CDR1 SQVTM and CDR2 ANQGSEA. The CDR3 loop spans 13 amino acids. V lost 4 bases to trimming and J lost 0 bases, with 9 bases between them. The CDR3 DNA reads TGCAGCGTTGTTAGGAGAAACCAAGAGACCCAGTACTTC. It is translated as CSVVRRNQETQYF. The complete variable domain, with remaining parts taken from reference TRBV29-1 and TRBJ2-5, reads SAVISQKPSRDICQRGTSLTIQCQVDSQVTMMFWYRQQPGQSLTLIATANQGSEATYESGFVIDKFPISRPNLTFSTLTVSNMSPEDSSIYLCSVVRRNQETQYFGPGTRLLVL.

This clonotype was counted a few times. J is TRBJ1-6 and V is TRBV7-9, with D possibly being TRBD1 (5 bases). There are 15 residues in the CDR3. CDR1 is SEHNR and CDR2 is FQNEAQ in the germline V gene (reference sequence). V was shortened by 5 bases and J by 7 bases, with 15 bases between the two germline ends. CDR3 in DNA: TGTGCCAGCAGCCTTCTGGGGCAAGAGAATTCACCCCTCCACTTT. Translating gives CASSLLGQENSPLHF.

CDR3 sequence reads: CASSLKRVRMNTEAFF. The CDR3 nucleotides are TGTGCCAGCAGCCTAAAGCGGGTCAGAATGAACACTGAAGCTTTCTTT. The chain has TRBV2 and TRBJ1-1; no definite D call. The germline V and J ends were trimmed by 6 bases and 0 bases, with 17 bases remaining between them. The CDR3 has 16 residues. Looked up from germline, CDR1 is SNHLY and CDR2 is FYNNEI. The whole variable domain, filled in from reference TRBV2 and TRBJ1-1, reads EPEVTQTPSHQVTQMGQEVILRCVPISNHLYFYWYRQILGQKVEFLVSFYNNEISEKSEIFDDQFSVERPDGSNFTLKIRSTKLEDSAMYFCASSLKRVRMNTEAFFGQGTRLTVV.

In this sample, this clonotype turned up a few times. This chain connects TRBV20-1 to TRBJ1-5, with 8 bases matching TRBD1. The germline gives CDR1 DFQATT, CDR2 SNEGSKA (reference sequence). J was trimmed by 0 bases and V by 7 bases; bases with no gene match: 8. The length of the CDR3 is 15 residues. For the CDR3, the DNA is TGCAGTGACGTAGCAGGGGGCTATAGCAATCAGCCCCAGCATTTT. Its translation is CSDVAGGYSNQPQHF.

The rearrangement links TRBV11-2 to TRBJ2-7, with D hard to call. Trimming cost V 4 bases and J 0 bases, with 16 bases left between them. CDR3 length equals 16 residues. CDR1 is SGHAT and CDR2 is FQNNGV in the germline V gene. CDR3 loop: CASSSILAVPSYEQYF. The CDR3 DNA reads as TGTGCCAGCAGCTCCATCCTGGCAGTCCCCTCCTACGAGCAGTACTTC.

This clonotype was seen at least ten times. This chain links TRBV6-5 with TRBJ2-5, with no clear D. CDR1 is MNHEY and CDR2 is SVGAGI in the germline V gene. V was cut by 0 bases and J by 2 bases, with 1 base left in between. This CDR3 has 12 residues. The CDR3 here is CASSYSQETQYF. The CDR3, as DNA: TGTGCCAGCAGTTACTCACAAGAGACCCAGTACTTC.

At least ten counts were recorded for this clonotype. The J gene is TRBJ1-2, the V gene TRBV28; the match to TRBD1 covers 10 bases. CDR3 length equals 14 residues. The ends lost 6 bases at V and 4 bases at J; junction bases unmatched: 5. CDR1 and CDR2 (germline): MDHEN, SYDVKM. CDR3 nucleotides: TGTGCCAGCAGGTCGGGACAGGGGATCTATGGCTACACCTTC. Protein sequence: CASRSGQGIYGYTF.

This clonotype has at least ten counts. The V call is TRBV30, the J call TRBJ2-5, with a tentative D call TRBD1 (5 bases). CDR1 is GTSNPN and CDR2 is SVGIG in the germline V gene (reference sequence). V was clipped by 4 bases and J by 2 bases, with 8 bases between them. The CDR3 consists of 12 residues. CDR3: CAWKQVQETQYF. Here the CDR3 DNA reads TGTGCCTGGAAACAGGTACAAGAGACCCAGTACTTC.

This clonotype was detected ten times or more. V and J are TRBV6-5 and TRBJ2-2, with 7 nucleotides matching TRBD2. The CDR3 extends over 16 amino acids. V lost 4 bases, J lost 3 bases, and 8 bases stayed unmatched. CDR1 and CDR2 (germline): MNHEY, SVGAGI. DNA for the CDR3: TGTGCCAGCAGTTCGGCGGGGAGGGGATACACCGGGGAGCTGTTTTTT. Protein product: CASSSAGRGYTGELFF.

The chain combines TRBV12-3 or TRBV12-4 with TRBJ2-7, with 11 positions matching TRBD2. V shed 2 bases, J shed 4 bases, and the junction held 7 bases outside the gene matches. The length of the CDR3 is 16 residues. This chain's CDR3 is CASSLSSGRSGYEQYF. CDR3 nucleotides: TGTGCCAGCAGTTTATCTAGCGGGAGGAGCGGTTACGAGCAGTACTTC.

This clonotype has ten or more counts. The CDR3 DNA sequence: TGCGCCAGCTCCTTAACAGGTTTAGGCTCCTACGAGCAGTACTTC. This gives the protein CASSLTGLGSYEQYF. The chain joins TRBV5-1 to TRBJ2-7; D perhaps matches TRBD1 (5 bases). The CDR3 is 15 residues long. Deletions cut 7 bases from V and 0 bases from J, with 17 bases between. Germline V gene lookup returns CDR1 SGHRS and CDR2 YFSETQ.

V usage is TRBV28 and J usage is TRBJ1-2; D is ambiguous. The CDR3 has 17 amino acids. V was clipped by 2 bases and J by 3 bases, with 19 bases between them. CDR1 MDHEN and CDR2 SYDVKM come from the germline V gene. The CDR3 protein is CASSLGQNTAAYYGYTF. In DNA form, the CDR3 reads TGTGCCAGCAGTTTAGGGCAGAATACGGCCGCCTACTATGGCTACACCTTC.